This T cell receptor beta chain was captured in a study of blood T cells in healthy people across ages. Overall study findings and caveats: CMV infection status of these donors was not known. The percentage of naive T cells correlated strongly with TCR beta diversity.

The second PCR ran 7 to 11 cycles with a sample-barcoded 5' primer and J-beta primers. Each sample provided no less than 2.5 million CDR3-containing paired-end reads. MiXCR, run by TCRdb on the 5' RACE reads, gives a single entry per CDR3 protein. Of about 570,000 distinct CDR3 sequences listed, roughly 28% are singletons. This clonotype was counted a few times. Antigen unknown. The germline gives CDR1 MNHEY, CDR2 SMNVEV (reference sequence). V lost 2 bases and J lost 9; bases outside the gene matches: 14. The CDR3 length is 16 residues. The receptor comes from an older woman in good health. This chain links TRBV27 with TRBJ1-1; 8 bases are a match to TRBD1. Material: blood. The CDR3 loop is CASSLGAPVDRGKAFF. The CDR3 nucleotides read TGTGCCAGCAGTTTAGGAGCACCCGTCGACAGGGGAAAAGCTTTCTTT.